This T cell receptor beta chain was recorded in a study of response to subunit inactivated influenza vaccine. General observations from the study: That few new T cells are recruited by each seasonal influenza vaccination was the authors' suggestion.

From the RT-PCR reads, TCRdb called clonotypes with MiXCR, one entry per CDR3 protein. The data hold roughly 160,000 distinct CDR3 sequences, with about 10% observed a single time. This clonotype was found many times. The antigen remains undetermined. This TCR came from a man between 50 and 70 years old who received an inactivated influenza vaccine. The sample in question was CD8+ T cells sorted from PBMCs, obtained less than 30 months after vaccination.

The CDR3: CASSQTDGYNEQFF. CDR3 sequence (DNA): TGCGCCAGCAGCCAGACGGACGGGTACAATGAGCAGTTCTTC. The J gene is TRBJ2-1, the V gene TRBV4-3, with D unclear. V lost 3 bases, J lost 4 bases, and 10 bases lay in between. From germline, CDR1 is LGHNA and CDR2 YSLEER. The CDR3 is made up of 14 amino acids.